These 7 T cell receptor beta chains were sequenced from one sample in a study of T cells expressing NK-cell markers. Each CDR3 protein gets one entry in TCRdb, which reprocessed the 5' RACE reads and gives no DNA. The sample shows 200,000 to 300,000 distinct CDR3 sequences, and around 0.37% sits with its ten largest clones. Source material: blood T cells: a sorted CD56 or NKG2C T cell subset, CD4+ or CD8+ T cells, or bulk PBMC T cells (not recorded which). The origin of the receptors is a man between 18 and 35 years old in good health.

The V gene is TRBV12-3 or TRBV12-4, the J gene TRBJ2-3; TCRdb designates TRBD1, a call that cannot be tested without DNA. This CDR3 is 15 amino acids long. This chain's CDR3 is CASWETGTITDTQYF.

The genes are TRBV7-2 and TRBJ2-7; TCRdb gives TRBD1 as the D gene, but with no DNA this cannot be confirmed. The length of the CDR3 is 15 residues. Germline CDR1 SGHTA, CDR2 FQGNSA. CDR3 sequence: CASSPRDNSRFGQYF.

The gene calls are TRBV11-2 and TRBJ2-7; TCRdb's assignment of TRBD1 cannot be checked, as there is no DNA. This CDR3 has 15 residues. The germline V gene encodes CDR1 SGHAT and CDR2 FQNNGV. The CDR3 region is CASSSLRDTSTEQYF. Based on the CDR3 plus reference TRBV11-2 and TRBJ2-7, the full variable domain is EAGVAQSPRYKIIEKRQSVAFWCNPISGHATLYWYQQILGQGPKLLIQFQNNGVVDDSQLPKDRFSAERLKGVDSTLKIQPAKLEDSAVYLCASSSLRDTSTEQYFGPGTRLTVT.

The CDR3 sequence is CASSILAGRSNTQYF. V usage is TRBV5-5 and J usage is TRBJ2-3; TCRdb proposes TRBD2, but this gene call is untestable without DNA. CDR3 length: 15 residues. Germline V gives CDR1 SGHKS, CDR2 YYEKEE (reference sequence). The full variable domain, with the rest looked up from reference TRBV5-5 and TRBJ2-3, is DAGVTQSPTHLIKTRGQQVTLRCSPISGHKSVSWYQQVLGQGPQFIFQYYEKEERGRGNFPDRFSARQFPNYSSELNVNALLLGDSALYLCASSILAGRSNTQYFGPGTRLTVL.

The CDR3 loop reads CASSTTGRNEKLFF. The J gene is TRBJ1-4, the V gene TRBV6-5; TCRdb's D gene call, TRBD1, goes unchecked for lack of DNA. CDR1 is MNHEY, CDR2 SVGAGI, per germline. CDR3 length: 14 residues.

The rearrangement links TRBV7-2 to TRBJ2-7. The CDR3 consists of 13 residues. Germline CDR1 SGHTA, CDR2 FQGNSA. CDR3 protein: CASSHRGTYEQYF.

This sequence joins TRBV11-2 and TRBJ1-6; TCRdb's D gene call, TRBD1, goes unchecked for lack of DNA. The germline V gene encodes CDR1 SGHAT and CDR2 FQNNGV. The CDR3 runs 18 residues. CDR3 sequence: CASSFGRTGVFANSPLHF.